A single sample is the source of the 5 T cell receptor beta chains below, sequenced in a study of spatial heterogeneity in lung cancer. Using its own MiXCR run on the 5' RACE reads, TCRdb lists one record per CDR3 protein. This table has over 1,400 distinct CDR3 sequences, approximately 7.9% appearing once. Time point noted: sample taken at primary tumor resection. Sequencing covered unsorted whole RNA taken from tumor, nontumor lung or frozen PBMC. Material: normal lung tissue next to the tumor, obtained at surgery. The receptors shown here come from a female donor with early-stage non-small cell lung cancer.

This clonotype is termed large (0.1 to 1%). Since the library was made to target alpha chains, this beta chain is a stray read and its abundance is not meaningful. The V gene is TRBV30, the J gene TRBJ2-7; tentatively, D is TRBD1 (6 bases). There are 12 residues in the CDR3. In germline, CDR1 is GTSNPN, CDR2 SVGIG (reference sequence). V was clipped by 3 bases and J by 4 bases, with 10 bases between them. This CDR3 is CAWSGQGYEQYF. In nucleotides, the CDR3 is TGTGCCTGGAGCGGCCAGGGGTACGAGCAGTACTTC.

By sample share, this clonotype is large. Since the library was made to target alpha chains, this beta chain is a stray read and its abundance is not meaningful. The CDR3 DNA sequence: TGCGCCAGCAGCCAGTCTCTAGCGGGAGGGCTACTTGGGAATGAGCAGTTCTTC. Amino acids: CASSQSLAGGLLGNEQFF. The chain carries TRBV4-3 and TRBJ2-1; 12 bases are shared with TRBD2. The CDR3 has 18 residues. The J segment lost 7 bases and the V segment lost 3 bases, leaving 13 bases of the junction unmatched. Germline V gene sequence: CDR1 LGHNA, CDR2 YSLEER.

By share of the sample, this clonotype is medium-sized. Since it is a stray read in a library aimed at alpha chains, this beta chain has a size that is not meaningful. The CDR3 here is CATRGSGGLMFF. Written as DNA, the CDR3 is TGTGCCACGAGAGGGAGCGGTGGTTTAATGTTCTTC. The V gene is TRBV10-3, the J gene TRBJ2-1, with D possibly being TRBD2 (5 bases). Between the trimmed V and J ends, which lost 10 bases and 15 bases, there was a span of 22 bases. Germline CDR1 is ENHRY and CDR2 is SYGVKD. This CDR3 region has 12 residues.

In its sample, this clonotype ranks as medium-sized. For a library built for alpha chains, this beta chain is a stray read; little rests on its size. This chain connects TRBV20-1 to TRBJ2-1; D is perhaps TRBD1 (6 bases). Between the trimmed V and J ends, which lost 1 base and 4 bases, there was a span of 11 bases. Germline V gives CDR1 DFQATT, CDR2 SNEGSKA (reference sequence). The CDR3 is made up of 14 amino acids. The CDR3 coding sequence is TGCAGTGCTAGAGGGACAGAGACATACAATGAGCAGTTCTTC. Protein sequence: CSARGTETYNEQFF.

Within the sample, this clonotype is large. The library was built for alpha chains, so this beta chain is an off-target read and its size means little. The chain joins TRBV6-1 to TRBJ1-5; 7 positions match TRBD1. The CDR3 length is 15 residues. Unmatched junction bases numbered 10, after V lost 2 bases and J lost 9 bases. CDR1 is MNHNS, CDR2 SASEGT, per germline. Here the CDR3 reads CASSEFRRGQGPQHF. In DNA form, the CDR3 reads TGTGCCAGCAGTGAATTCAGGAGGGGGCAAGGGCCCCAGCATTTT.